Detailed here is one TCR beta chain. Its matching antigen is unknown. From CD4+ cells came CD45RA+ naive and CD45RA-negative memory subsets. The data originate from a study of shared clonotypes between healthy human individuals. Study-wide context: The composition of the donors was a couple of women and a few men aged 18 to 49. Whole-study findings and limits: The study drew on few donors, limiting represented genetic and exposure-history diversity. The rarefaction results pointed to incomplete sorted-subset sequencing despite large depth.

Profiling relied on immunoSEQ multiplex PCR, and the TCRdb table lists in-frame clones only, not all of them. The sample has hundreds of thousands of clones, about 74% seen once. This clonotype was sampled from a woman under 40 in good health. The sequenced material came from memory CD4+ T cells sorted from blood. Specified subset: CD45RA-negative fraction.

The CDR3 sequence: CASSFSGSADTQYF. In DNA, the CDR3 is TGTGCCAGCAGCTTTAGCGGGAGTGCAGATACGCAGTATTTT. The rearrangement uses TRBV5-4 and TRBJ2-3; 9 bases match TRBD2. The CDR3 loop spans 14 amino acids. CDR1 is SGHNT and CDR2 is YYREEE in the germline V gene (reference sequence). Germline trimming cut 2 bases from V and 4 bases from J; bases unmatched to any gene: 2. Together with reference TRBV5-4 and TRBJ2-3, the CDR3 gives the full variable domain: ETGVTQSPTHLIKTRGQQVTLRCSSQSGHNTVSWYQQALGQGPQFIFQYYREEENGRGNFPPRFSGLQFPNYSSELNVNALELDDSALYLCASSFSGSADTQYFGPGTRLTVL.